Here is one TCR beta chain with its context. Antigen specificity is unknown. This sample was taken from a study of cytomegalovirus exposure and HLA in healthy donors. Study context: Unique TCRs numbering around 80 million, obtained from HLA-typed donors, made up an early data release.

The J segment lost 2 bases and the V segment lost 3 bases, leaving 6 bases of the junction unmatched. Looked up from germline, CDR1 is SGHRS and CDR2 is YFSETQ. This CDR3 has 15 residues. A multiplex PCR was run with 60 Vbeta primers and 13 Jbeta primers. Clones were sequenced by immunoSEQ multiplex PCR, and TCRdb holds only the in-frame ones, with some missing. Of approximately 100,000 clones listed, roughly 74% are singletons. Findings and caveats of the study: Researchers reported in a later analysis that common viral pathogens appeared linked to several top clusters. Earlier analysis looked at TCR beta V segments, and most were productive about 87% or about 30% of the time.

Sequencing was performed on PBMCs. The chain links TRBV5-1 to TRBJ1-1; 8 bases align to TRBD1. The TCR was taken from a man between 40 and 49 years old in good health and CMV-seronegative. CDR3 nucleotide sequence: TGCGCCAGCAGCTCCGGGACAGGCATAAACACTGAAGCTTTCTTT. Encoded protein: CASSSGTGINTEAFF.